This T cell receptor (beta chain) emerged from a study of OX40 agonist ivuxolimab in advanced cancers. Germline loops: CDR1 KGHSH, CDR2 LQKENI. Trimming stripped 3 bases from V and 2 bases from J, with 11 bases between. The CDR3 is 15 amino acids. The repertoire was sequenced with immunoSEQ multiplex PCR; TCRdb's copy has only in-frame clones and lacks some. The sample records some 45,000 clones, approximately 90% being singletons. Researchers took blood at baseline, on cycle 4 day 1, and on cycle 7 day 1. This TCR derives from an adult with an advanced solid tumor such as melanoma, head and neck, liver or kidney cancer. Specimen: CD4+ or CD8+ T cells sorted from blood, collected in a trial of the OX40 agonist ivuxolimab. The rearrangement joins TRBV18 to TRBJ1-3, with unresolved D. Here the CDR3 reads CASSPQNSPGNTIYF. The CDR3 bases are TGTGCCAGCTCACCTCAAAACAGCCCTGGAAACACCATATATTTT.